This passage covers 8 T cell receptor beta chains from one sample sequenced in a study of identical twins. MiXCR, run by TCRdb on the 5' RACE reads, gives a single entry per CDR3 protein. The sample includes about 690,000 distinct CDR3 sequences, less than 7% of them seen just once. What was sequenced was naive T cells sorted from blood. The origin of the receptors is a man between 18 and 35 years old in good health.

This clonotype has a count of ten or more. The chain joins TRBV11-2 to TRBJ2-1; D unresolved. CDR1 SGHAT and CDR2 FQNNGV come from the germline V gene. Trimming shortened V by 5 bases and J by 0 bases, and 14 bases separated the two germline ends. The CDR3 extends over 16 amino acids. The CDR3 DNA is TGTGCCAGCAGCCTCCTGGGCCTGAGCTCCTACAATGAGCAGTTCTTC. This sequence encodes CASSLLGLSSYNEQFF. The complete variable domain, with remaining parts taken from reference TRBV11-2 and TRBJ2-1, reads EAGVAQSPRYKIIEKRQSVAFWCNPISGHATLYWYQQILGQGPKLLIQFQNNGVVDDSQLPKDRFSAERLKGVDSTLKIQPAKLEDSAVYLCASSLLGLSSYNEQFFGPGTRLTVL.

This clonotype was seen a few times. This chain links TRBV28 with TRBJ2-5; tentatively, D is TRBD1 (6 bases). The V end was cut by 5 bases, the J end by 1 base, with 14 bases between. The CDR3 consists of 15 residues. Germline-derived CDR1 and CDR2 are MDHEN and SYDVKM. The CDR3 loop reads CASSGTGSGQETQYF. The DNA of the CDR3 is TGTGCCAGCAGTGGAACAGGGAGTGGCCAAGAGACCCAGTACTTC.

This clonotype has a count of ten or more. The DNA for the CDR3 is TGTGCCAGCAGTTCTCCTACGGGAGCTAAAGAGACCCAGTACTTC. It encodes CASSSPTGAKETQYF. The chain uses TRBV6-5 and TRBJ2-5; a weak D match, TRBD2 (6 bases). This CDR3 is 15 amino acids long. Germline-derived CDR1 and CDR2 are MNHEY and SVGAGI. Trimming pared 4 bases from V and 3 bases from J, leaving 15 bases between.

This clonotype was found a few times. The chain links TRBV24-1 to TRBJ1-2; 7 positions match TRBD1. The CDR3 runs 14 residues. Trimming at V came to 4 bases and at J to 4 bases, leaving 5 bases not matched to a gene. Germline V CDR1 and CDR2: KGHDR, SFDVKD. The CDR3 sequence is CATSDLGQAYGYTF. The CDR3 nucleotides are TGTGCCACCAGTGACCTTGGACAGGCCTATGGCTACACCTTC.

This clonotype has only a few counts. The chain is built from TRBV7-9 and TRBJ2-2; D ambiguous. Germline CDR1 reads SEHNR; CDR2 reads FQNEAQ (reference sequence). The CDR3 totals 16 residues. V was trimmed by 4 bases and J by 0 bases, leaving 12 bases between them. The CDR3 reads CASSSGRSPNTGELFF. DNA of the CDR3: TGTGCCAGCAGCTCCGGACGGAGCCCGAACACCGGGGAGCTGTTTTTT.

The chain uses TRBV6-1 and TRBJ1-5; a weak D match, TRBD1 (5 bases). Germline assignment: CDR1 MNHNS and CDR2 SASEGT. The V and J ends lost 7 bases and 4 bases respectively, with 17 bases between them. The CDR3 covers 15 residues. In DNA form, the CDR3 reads TGTGCCAGCATTCGGGGGGGAATAGCAAATCAGCCCCAGCATTTT. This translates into CASIRGGIANQPQHF.

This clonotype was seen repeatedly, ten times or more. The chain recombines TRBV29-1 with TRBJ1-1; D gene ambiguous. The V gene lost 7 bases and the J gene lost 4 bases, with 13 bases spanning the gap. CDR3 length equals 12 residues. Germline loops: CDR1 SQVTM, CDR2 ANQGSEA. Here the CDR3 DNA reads TGCAGCGGATCGGGGATGTCCACTGAAGCTTTCTTT. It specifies CSGSGMSTEAFF.

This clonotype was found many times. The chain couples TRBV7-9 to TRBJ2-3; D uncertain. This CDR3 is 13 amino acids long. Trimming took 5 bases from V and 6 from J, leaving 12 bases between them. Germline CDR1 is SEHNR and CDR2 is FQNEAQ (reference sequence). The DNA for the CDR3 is TGTGCCAGCAGCCAAGGGTCCTCCGATACGCAGTATTTT. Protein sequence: CASSQGSSDTQYF.